Reported below is one TCR beta chain. What it binds is unknown. These data originate in a study of CD8 T cells in ankylosing spondylitis. The CDR3 spans 15 residues. Unmatched junction bases numbered 5, after V lost 5 bases and J lost 2 bases. Germline V gene lookup returns CDR1 SEHNR and CDR2 FQNEAQ (reference sequence). Study-wide results and caveats: Disease-linked clones, CD8+, were relatively rare in peripheral blood.

TCRdb re-called the 5' RACE reads through MiXCR, storing one row per CDR3 protein. The sample shows roughly 130,000 distinct CDR3 sequences, approximately 14% of them seen only once. Sequencing was performed on blood, either unsorted or a sorted T cell fraction (not recorded which). The rearrangement uses TRBV7-9 and TRBJ2-5, with TRBD2 identical over 10 bases. This TCR derives from a female donor with ankylosing spondylitis or in good health (not recorded which). CDR3 sequence: CASSTSGVAQETQYF. The CDR3 DNA sequence: TGTGCCAGCAGCACTAGCGGGGTGGCTCAAGAGACCCAGTACTTC.